One and the same sample provided the 27 T cell receptor beta chains below, sequenced in a study of cytomegalovirus exposure and HLA in healthy donors. Both 60 Vbeta primers and 13 Jbeta primers went into the PCR. Sequencing used immunoSEQ multiplex PCR; TCRdb keeps in-frame clones, though not all of them. The table shows over 100,000 clones, with 72% occurring only once. Sequencing used PBMCs. Source of these receptors: a man aged 45-65 years in good health and CMV-seropositive.

J is TRBJ1-2 and V is TRBV6-6; 9 bases map to TRBD1. The CDR3 extends over 15 amino acids. V shed 4 bases, J shed 8 bases, and the junction held 11 bases outside the gene matches. Germline CDR1 reads MNHNY; CDR2 reads SVGAGI (reference sequence). Here the CDR3 DNA reads TGTGCCAGCAGTTCCCCGGGACAGGGCGACAGAGGCTACACCTTC. Translating it yields CASSSPGQGDRGYTF.

The chain joins TRBV6-4 to TRBJ2-1, with 8 bases identical to TRBD2. After removal of 6 bases from V and 7 bases from J, the junction contained 14 bases not matched to a gene. This CDR3 is built from 16 residues. Germline values: CDR1 MRHNA, CDR2 SNTAGT. CDR3 amino acids: CASSPNVAGGVNEQFF. The CDR3 DNA sequence: TGTGCCAGCAGCCCCAATGTCGCGGGGGGCGTTAATGAGCAGTTCTTC.

The chain is built from TRBV7-2 and TRBJ2-1; a possible D gene is TRBD2 (5 bases). Trimming stripped 4 bases from V and 2 bases from J, with 12 bases between. CDR3 length equals 15 residues. Germline CDR1 SGHTA, CDR2 FQGNSA. CDR3 in DNA: TGTGCCAGCAGCTATACAAGCGGTACCTACAATGAGCAGTTCTTC. This codes for CASSYTSGTYNEQFF.

The chain links TRBV27 to TRBJ1-2; 10 positions match TRBD1. Trimming at V came to 5 bases and at J to 3 bases, leaving 12 bases not matched to a gene. There are 17 residues in the CDR3. Germline V gene lookup returns CDR1 MNHEY and CDR2 SMNVEV (reference sequence). Here the CDR3 DNA reads TGTGCCAGCAGTCCCCGGGACAGGGGAAGAATCTACTATGGCTACACCTTC. Translating gives CASSPRDRGRIYYGYTF.

This clone has only a few counts. The rearrangement uses TRBV7-9 and TRBJ2-7; a possible D gene is TRBD1 (7 bases). The V gene's germline CDR1 is SEHNR and CDR2 FQNEAQ (reference sequence). V dropped 5 bases and J dropped 7 bases, with 15 bases sitting between them. This CDR3 is 13 amino acids long. CDR3 coding DNA: TGTGCCAGCAGCGTCGGATCAGGGGGGGAGCAGTACTTC. Translating gives CASSVGSGGEQYF.

This clone was observed a few times. The genes are TRBV5-1 and TRBJ1-1; no clear D gene. CDR3 length equals 12 residues. V was cut by 0 bases and J by 5 bases, with 5 bases left in between. Germline CDR1 is SGHRS and CDR2 is YFSETQ. Here the CDR3 reads CASSLDKTEAFF. CDR3 DNA: TGCGCCAGCAGCTTGGATAAAACTGAAGCTTTCTTT.

The J gene is TRBJ1-2, the V gene TRBV5-6; D might be TRBD1 (6 bases). V shed 1 base and J shed 3 bases, with 16 bases lying between them. This CDR3 has 16 residues. Germline V lookup: CDR1 SGHDT, CDR2 YYEEEE. The CDR3 region is CASSLTGRPPDYGYTF. The CDR3 nucleotides are TGTGCCAGCAGCTTGACAGGGCGTCCTCCAGACTATGGCTACACCTTC.

This rearrangement joins TRBV5-1 to TRBJ1-2, with TRBD1 identical over 8 bases. J gave up 4 bases and V 7 bases, and 9 bases lay outside the gene matches. The CDR3 is 14 amino acids. The germline V gene encodes CDR1 SGHRS and CDR2 YFSETQ. CDR3 sequence (DNA): TGCGCCAGCGACGAGACAGGGGTCGGCTATGGCTACACCTTC. It codes for CASDETGVGYGYTF.

The chain joins TRBV5-1 to TRBJ1-1, with 12 bases aligning to TRBD1. Trimming removed 3 bases from V and 4 bases from J; junction bases left unmatched: 7. Germline V CDR1 and CDR2: SGHRS, YFSETQ. The CDR3 loop spans 16 amino acids. CDR3: CASSWTGTGGITEAFF. CDR3 coding DNA: TGCGCCAGCAGCTGGACCGGGACAGGGGGCATCACTGAAGCTTTCTTT.

V usage is TRBV5-1 and J usage is TRBJ2-5; 10 bases line up with TRBD2. Germline-derived CDR1 and CDR2 are SGHRS and YFSETQ. V was clipped by 5 bases and J by 4 bases; unmatched bases: 11. The CDR3 length is 16 residues. DNA for the CDR3: TGCGCCAGCAGGCCCGCCGGGACTAGCGTAGGAGAGACCCAGTACTTC. It encodes CASRPAGTSVGETQYF.

The genes are TRBV27 and TRBJ1-3, with no clear D. V lost 0 bases to trimming and J lost 2 bases, with 8 bases between them. In germline, CDR1 is MNHEY, CDR2 SMNVEV (reference sequence). CDR3 size: 15 residues. The CDR3 nucleotides are TGTGCCAGCAGTTTATCGTGGAGTGCTGGAAACACCATATATTTT. It translates to CASSLSWSAGNTIYF.

The chain uses TRBV29-1 and TRBJ1-1; TRBD1 might be the D (5 bases). V lost 6 bases to trimming and J lost 0 bases, with 11 bases between them. Germline V gene sequence: CDR1 SQVTM, CDR2 ANQGSEA. The CDR3 totals 13 residues. CDR3 sequence reads: CSVGRVLNTEAFF. DNA of the CDR3: TGCAGCGTGGGCAGGGTCTTGAACACTGAAGCTTTCTTT. The whole variable domain, remainder taken from reference TRBV29-1 and TRBJ1-1, is SAVISQKPSRDICQRGTSLTIQCQVDSQVTMMFWYRQQPGQSLTLIATANQGSEATYESGFVIDKFPISRPNLTFSTLTVSNMSPEDSSIYLCSVGRVLNTEAFFGQGTRLTVV.

The rearrangement uses TRBV5-1 and TRBJ2-1; 9 bases align to TRBD2. This CDR3 contains 15 residues. V lost 0 bases to trimming and J lost 8 bases; unmatched junction nucleotides: 6. Germline V gives CDR1 SGHRS, CDR2 YFSETQ. The CDR3 loop is CASSLGREGLDEQFF. The CDR3 DNA reads as TGCGCCAGCAGCTTGGGGCGGGAGGGCCTCGATGAGCAGTTCTTC. The whole variable domain, remainder taken from reference TRBV5-1 and TRBJ2-1, is KAGVTQTPRYLIKTRGQQVTLSCSPISGHRSVSWYQQTPGQGLQFLFEYFSETQRNKGNFPGRFSGRQFSNSRSEMNVSTLELGDSALYLCASSLGREGLDEQFFGPGTRLTVL.

The V gene is TRBV11-2, the J gene TRBJ2-5; D possibly corresponds to TRBD1 (7 bases). Trimming pared 4 bases from V and 1 base from J, leaving 16 bases between. CDR1 is SGHAT and CDR2 is FQNNGV in the germline V gene. There are 16 residues in the CDR3. CDR3 in DNA: TGTGCCAGCAGCTCCCCAGGAGGGACAGCCCAAGAGACCCAGTACTTC. Protein sequence: CASSSPGGTAQETQYF.

The chain carries TRBV29-1 and TRBJ1-4, with D possibly being TRBD1 (6 bases). The CDR3 is 13 amino acids. In germline, CDR1 is SQVTM, CDR2 ANQGSEA. V gave up 3 bases and J gave up 7 bases, with 12 bases separating them. The CDR3, as DNA: TGCAGCGTTGAGGGGGGGCTGGGTGAAAAACTGTTTTTT. Its translation: CSVEGGLGEKLFF.

V is TRBV5-1 and J is TRBJ2-7; D is perhaps TRBD1 (7 bases). CDR3 size: 15 residues. The germline gives CDR1 SGHRS, CDR2 YFSETQ. V lost 4 bases to trimming and J lost 0 bases, with 14 bases between them. Here the CDR3 DNA reads TGCGCCAGCAGCCCGGGGGACAGTCGCTCCTACGAGCAGTACTTC. Protein product: CASSPGDSRSYEQYF. Looking up the rest from reference TRBV5-1 and TRBJ2-7 gives the full variable domain: KAGVTQTPRYLIKTRGQQVTLSCSPISGHRSVSWYQQTPGQGLQFLFEYFSETQRNKGNFPGRFSGRQFSNSRSEMNVSTLELGDSALYLCASSPGDSRSYEQYFGPGTRLTVT.

The chain links TRBV19 to TRBJ1-5, with D possibly being TRBD1 (5 bases). Germline values: CDR1 LNHDA, CDR2 SQIVND (reference sequence). V was clipped by 3 bases and J by 3 bases, with 15 bases between them. This CDR3 comprises 16 residues. CDR3 amino acids: CASSISGLSTNQPQHF. CDR3 in DNA: TGTGCCAGTAGTATCTCGGGACTCAGCACCAATCAGCCCCAGCATTTT.

The gene calls are TRBV10-3 and TRBJ2-7, with 8 bases fitting TRBD1. There are 16 residues in the CDR3. Germline trimming cut 3 bases from V and 2 bases from J; bases unmatched to any gene: 9. CDR1 and CDR2 (germline): ENHRY, SYGVKD. CDR3 protein: CAISDSSGTGPYEQYF. In DNA form, the CDR3 reads TGTGCCATCAGTGATTCTTCCGGGACAGGCCCCTACGAGCAGTACTTC.

The chain combines TRBV6-5 with TRBJ1-1; 10 bases line up with TRBD1. Germline V gene sequence: CDR1 MNHEY, CDR2 SVGAGI. The CDR3 spans 14 residues. After removal of 0 bases from V and 9 bases from J, the junction contained 4 bases not matched to a gene. In nucleotides, the CDR3 is TGTGCCAGCAGTTACTCGGACAGGGGGTCGAAAGCTTTCTTT. Translated: CASSYSDRGSKAFF.

The chain couples TRBV19 to TRBJ1-2; the match to TRBD1 covers 10 bases. Germline-derived CDR1 and CDR2 are LNHDA and SQIVND (reference sequence). This CDR3 is 15 amino acids long. V was clipped by 6 bases and J by 1 base; unmatched bases: 5. Here the CDR3 DNA reads TGTGCCAGTAGGAGACAGGGGGCTATTAACTATGGCTACACCTTC. This translates into CASRRQGAINYGYTF.

This clone was observed once. CDR3 protein: CASSLGDRRGDEKLFF. CDR3 bases: TGCGCCAGCAGCTTGGGGGACAGACGAGGGGATGAAAAACTGTTTTTT. This sequence joins TRBV5-1 and TRBJ1-4; 7 nucleotides agree with TRBD1. Trimming at V came to 0 bases and at J to 6 bases, leaving 8 bases not matched to a gene. Germline-derived CDR1 and CDR2 are SGHRS and YFSETQ. The CDR3 spans 16 residues. The full variable domain, with the rest looked up from reference TRBV5-1 and TRBJ1-4, is KAGVTQTPRYLIKTRGQQVTLSCSPISGHRSVSWYQQTPGQGLQFLFEYFSETQRNKGNFPGRFSGRQFSNSRSEMNVSTLELGDSALYLCASSLGDRRGDEKLFFGSGTQLSVL.

The chain carries TRBV29-1 and TRBJ2-5; no clear D. In germline, CDR1 is SQVTM, CDR2 ANQGSEA. The CDR3 runs 10 residues. The V end lost 7 bases, the J end lost 1 base, and 4 bases lay between the germline ends. Here the CDR3 DNA reads TGCAGCGCCGGCCAAGAGACCCAGTACTTC. Translation: CSAGQETQYF. The full variable domain, completed using reference TRBV29-1 and TRBJ2-5, is SAVISQKPSRDICQRGTSLTIQCQVDSQVTMMFWYRQQPGQSLTLIATANQGSEATYESGFVIDKFPISRPNLTFSTLTVSNMSPEDSSIYLCSAGQETQYFGPGTRLLVL.

This chain connects TRBV28 to TRBJ2-1; D unclear. V lost 7 bases to trimming and J lost 5 bases, with 21 bases between them. This CDR3 contains 16 residues. Germline CDR1 is MDHEN and CDR2 is SYDVKM. DNA of the CDR3: TGTGCCAGCAAGACCCCCGAGACAAGAGCCAACAATGAGCAGTTCTTC. This gives the protein CASKTPETRANNEQFF.

This sequence joins TRBV2 and TRBJ2-5; 7 nucleotides align to TRBD1. V lost 6 bases and J lost 5; bases outside the gene matches: 12. The germline CDR1 and CDR2 sequences are SNHLY and FYNNEI. This CDR3 has 15 residues. The CDR3 nucleotides read TGTGCCAGCAGATCAGGGGGTCTATCGTTGGAGACCCAGTACTTC. This sequence encodes CASRSGGLSLETQYF.

This clone appeared many times. The DNA of the CDR3 is TGTGCCAGCAGTCGGGACAGGGTAACTGAAGCTTTCTTT. Its protein product is CASSRDRVTEAFF. The gene calls are TRBV28 and TRBJ1-1, with 9 bases identical to TRBD1. There are 13 residues in the CDR3. Germline values: CDR1 MDHEN, CDR2 SYDVKM. With 5 bases clipped from V and 5 bases from J, the junction kept 3 bases outside the gene matches.

V and J are TRBV9 and TRBJ2-2, with 8 bases identical to TRBD2. V trimming: 2 bases; J trimming: 0 bases; junction bases outside the gene matches: 6. CDR1 SGDLS and CDR2 YYNGEE come from the germline V gene. The CDR3 has 17 amino acids. CDR3 sequence: CASSVGASGSNTGELFF. The CDR3 bases are TGTGCCAGCAGCGTGGGCGCTAGCGGGTCGAACACCGGGGAGCTGTTTTTT.

V is TRBV18 and J is TRBJ1-6, with a weak D call TRBD1 (5 bases). The CDR3 totals 16 residues. Germline-derived CDR1 and CDR2 are KGHSH and LQKENI. V was shortened by 3 bases and J by 8 bases, with 17 bases between the two germline ends. The CDR3 protein is CASSPTGPQTDSPLHF. For the CDR3, the DNA is TGTGCCAGCTCACCCACCGGCCCCCAGACAGATTCACCCCTCCACTTT.